A single T cell receptor beta chain is shown here with its context. This entry is derived from a study of blood T cell repertoires in COVID-19. Across the study: Spain, Italy and the United States supplied samples that represented acute and convalescent COVID-19. Nucleic acid was either cDNA or gDNA, and it came from T cells, B-cell-depleted T cells, or PBMCs.

In germline, CDR1 is MNHEY, CDR2 SVGEGT. V shed 6 bases, J shed 5 bases, and the junction held 5 bases outside the gene matches. This CDR3 is built from 13 residues. How the authors handled the data: Researchers report that nucleated cell counts were estimated from reference gene primer amplification. Repertoires were generated with immunoSEQ multiplex PCR, while TCRdb's copy carries only in-frame clones and drops some. V, J and clone size are taken as reported in that table, and D and trimming were inferred from the DNA itself. The repertoire consists of about 280,000 clones, with around 92% occurring once and the leading ten covering more than 9.5%.

This receptor was identified in a woman younger than 45 with COVID-19, enrolled during active disease. Sequencing was performed on peripheral blood. The chain joins TRBV6-2 or TRBV6-3 to TRBJ2-3, with 7 bases matching TRBD1. The CDR3 loop reads CASSPDREDTQYF. CDR3 bases: TGTGCCAGCAGCCCCGACAGGGAAGATACGCAGTATTTT.